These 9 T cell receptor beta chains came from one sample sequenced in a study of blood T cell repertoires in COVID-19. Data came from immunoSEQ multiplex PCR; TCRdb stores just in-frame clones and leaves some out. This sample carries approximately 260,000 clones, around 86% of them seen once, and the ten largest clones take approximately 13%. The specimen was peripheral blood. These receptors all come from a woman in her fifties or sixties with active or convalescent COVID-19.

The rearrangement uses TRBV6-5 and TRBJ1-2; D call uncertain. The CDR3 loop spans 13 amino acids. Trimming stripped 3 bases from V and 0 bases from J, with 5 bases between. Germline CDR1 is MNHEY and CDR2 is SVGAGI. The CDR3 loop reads CASSYTANYGYTF. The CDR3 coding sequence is TGTGCCAGCAGTTATACAGCTAACTATGGCTACACCTTC.

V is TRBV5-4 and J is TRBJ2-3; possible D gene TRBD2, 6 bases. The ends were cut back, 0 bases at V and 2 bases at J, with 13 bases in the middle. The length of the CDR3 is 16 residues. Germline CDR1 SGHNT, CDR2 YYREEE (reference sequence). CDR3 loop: CASSLAAGSITDTQYF. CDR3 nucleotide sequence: TGTGCCAGCAGCTTGGCGGCGGGATCCATCACAGATACGCAGTATTTT.

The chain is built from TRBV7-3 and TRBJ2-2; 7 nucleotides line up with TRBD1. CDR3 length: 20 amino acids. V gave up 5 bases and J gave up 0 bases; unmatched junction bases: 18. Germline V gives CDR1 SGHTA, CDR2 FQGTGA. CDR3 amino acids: CASSTEAPATGPPNTGELFF. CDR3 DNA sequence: TGTGCCAGCAGCACCGAGGCCCCCGCGACAGGGCCCCCGAACACCGGGGAGCTGTTTTTT.

The CDR3 sequence is CASIPGGQASSYEQYF. CDR3 bases: TGTGCCAGCATCCCTGGCGGACAGGCGAGCTCCTACGAGCAGTACTTC. The chain recombines TRBV28 with TRBJ2-7, with TRBD1 identical over 7 bases. V dropped 7 bases and J dropped 0; count of bases not matched to a gene: 12. This CDR3 spans 16 amino acids. Germline CDR1 reads MDHEN; CDR2 reads SYDVKM. The whole variable domain, remainder taken from reference TRBV28 and TRBJ2-7, is DVKVTQSSRYLVKRTGEKVFLECVQDMDHENMFWYRQDPGLGLRLIYFSYDVKMKEKGDIPEGYSVSREKKERFSLILESASTNQTSMYLCASIPGGQASSYEQYFGPGTRLTVT.

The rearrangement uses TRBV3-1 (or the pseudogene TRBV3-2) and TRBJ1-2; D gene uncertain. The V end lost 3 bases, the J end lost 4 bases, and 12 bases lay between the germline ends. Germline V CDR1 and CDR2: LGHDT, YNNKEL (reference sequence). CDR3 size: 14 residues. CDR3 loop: CASSQGRSSYGYTF. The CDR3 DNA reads TGTGCCAGCAGCCAGGGCAGATCTTCCTATGGCTACACCTTC.

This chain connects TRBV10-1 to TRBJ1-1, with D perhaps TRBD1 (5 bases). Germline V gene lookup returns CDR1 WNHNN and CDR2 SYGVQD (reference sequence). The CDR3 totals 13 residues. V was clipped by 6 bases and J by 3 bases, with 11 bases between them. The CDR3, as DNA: TGCGCCAGCAGCTTCGGACAAGACACTGAAGCTTTCTTT. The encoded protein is CASSFGQDTEAFF.

This CDR3 is CASSETGTWNEQYF. DNA for the CDR3: TGTGCCAGCAGCGAAACCGGGACATGGAACGAGCAGTACTTC. The chain links TRBV2 to TRBJ2-7; D possibly corresponds to TRBD1 (6 bases). This CDR3 is built from 14 residues. CDR1 and CDR2 (germline): SNHLY, FYNNEI. The germline V and J ends were trimmed by 6 bases and 5 bases, with 17 bases remaining between them.

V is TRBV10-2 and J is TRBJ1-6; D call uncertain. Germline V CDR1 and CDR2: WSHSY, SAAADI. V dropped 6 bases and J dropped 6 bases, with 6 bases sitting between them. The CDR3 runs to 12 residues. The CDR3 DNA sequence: TGCGCCAGCAGAATGAGTAATTCACCCCTCCACTTT. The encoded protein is CASRMSNSPLHF.

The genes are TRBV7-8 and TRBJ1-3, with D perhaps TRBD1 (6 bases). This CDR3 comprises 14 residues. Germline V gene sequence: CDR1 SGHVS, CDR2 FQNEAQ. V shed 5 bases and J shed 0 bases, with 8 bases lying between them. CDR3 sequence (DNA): TGTGCCAGCAGCCCACAGGGCTCTGGAAACACCATATATTTT. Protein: CASSPQGSGNTIYF. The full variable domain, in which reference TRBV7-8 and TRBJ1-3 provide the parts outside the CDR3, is GAGVSQSPRYKVAKRGQDVALRCDPISGHVSLFWYQQALGQGPEFLTYFQNEAQLDKSGLPSDRFFAERPEGSVSTLKIQRTQQEDSAVYLCASSPQGSGNTIYFGEGSWLTVV.